These 15 T cell receptor beta chains share one sample of origin, sequenced in a study of beta chain features in type 1 diabetes. Expressed TCRB transcripts were sequenced after all isolated RNA was converted to cDNA. Profiled with immunoSEQ multiplex PCR; TCRdb holds only in-frame clones, not every one. The sample contains 250,000 to 300,000 clones, 7% to 9% of which appear only once. Sequences were obtained from central memory CD4+ T cells from blood. Receptor source: a woman younger than 30 in good health.

This chain joins TRBV6-6 and TRBJ1-1; D ambiguous. The CDR3 consists of 11 residues. The germline CDR1 and CDR2 sequences are MNHNY and SVGAGI (reference sequence). The V end was cut by 8 bases, the J end by 0 bases, with 4 bases between. In DNA form, the CDR3 reads TGTGCCAGCTACATGAACACTGAAGCTTTCTTT. It specifies CASYMNTEAFF.

The chain couples TRBV10-3 to TRBJ1-2; D gene unclear. The CDR3 sequence is 15 residues long. Trimming cost V 10 bases and J 5 bases, with 23 bases left between them. The germline V gene has CDR1 ENHRY and CDR2 SYGVKD. The CDR3 DNA follows: TGTGCCAGCAGCCTAAACTACGGGCCTGGGTATGGCTACACCTTC. Amino acid sequence: CASSLNYGPGYGYTF.

This chain links TRBV29-1 with TRBJ2-2; 7 bases map to TRBD1. In germline, CDR1 is SQVTM, CDR2 ANQGSEA. The V segment lost 4 bases and the J segment 3 bases; nucleotides outside the gene matches: 5. This CDR3 is 14 amino acids long. CDR3 loop: CSVAYTGDTGELFF. CDR3 bases: TGCAGCGTTGCTTACACAGGGGACACCGGGGAGCTGTTTTTT.

This clone was observed a handful of times. The gene calls are TRBV2 and TRBJ1-3; D unresolved. CDR3 size: 15 residues. V lost 5 bases to trimming and J lost 4 bases, with 15 bases between them. Per the germline V gene, CDR1 is SNHLY and CDR2 is FYNNEI. CDR3 sequence reads: CASSPTGGLGNTIYF. The CDR3 region has the DNA TGTGCCAGCAGTCCCACGGGAGGTCTCGGAAACACCATATATTTT.

The CDR3 region is CASSFWGRTNTEAFF. The CDR3 nucleotides read TGTGCCAGCAGTTTCTGGGGGCGGACGAACACTGAAGCTTTCTTT. The J gene is TRBJ1-1, the V gene TRBV28, with D possibly being TRBD1 (6 bases). V gave up 3 bases and J gave up 1 base, with 12 bases separating them. This CDR3 is 15 amino acids long. In germline, CDR1 is MDHEN, CDR2 SYDVKM.

This clone came up a few times. The chain recombines TRBV9 with TRBJ1-3; D gene uncertain. Germline lookup yields CDR1 SGDLS and CDR2 YYNGEE. Trimming shortened V by 4 bases and J by 0 bases, and 11 bases separated the two germline ends. CDR3 length equals 15 residues. CDR3 amino acids: CASSIYGSSGNTIYF. As DNA, the CDR3 is TGTGCCAGCAGCATCTACGGGAGCTCTGGAAACACCATATATTTT.

The J gene is TRBJ1-6, the V gene TRBV29-1; D is unresolved. Per the germline V gene, CDR1 is SQVTM and CDR2 is ANQGSEA. The CDR3 runs 13 residues. V was trimmed by 4 bases and J by 0 bases, leaving 4 bases between them. DNA for the CDR3: TGCAGCGTTGCCCTCTCCTATAATTCACCCCTCCACTTT. Residues: CSVALSYNSPLHF. The whole variable domain, filled in from reference TRBV29-1 and TRBJ1-6, reads SAVISQKPSRDICQRGTSLTIQCQVDSQVTMMFWYRQQPGQSLTLIATANQGSEATYESGFVIDKFPISRPNLTFSTLTVSNMSPEDSSIYLCSVALSYNSPLHFGNGTRLTVT.

A few counts support this clone. The chain couples TRBV18 to TRBJ2-3; 10 nucleotides line up with TRBD2. Trimming at V came to 6 bases and at J to 0 bases, leaving 15 bases not matched to a gene. This CDR3 region has 19 residues. CDR1 and CDR2 from the germline V gene are KGHSH and LQKENI. The CDR3 protein is CASSPKALLAGVSTDTQYF. DNA of the CDR3: TGTGCCAGCTCTCCCAAGGCCCTTCTAGCGGGAGTTAGCACAGATACGCAGTATTTT.

In its sample, this clone was seen a few times. The gene calls are TRBV29-1 and TRBJ2-3; no firm D call. With 4 bases removed from V and 10 bases from J, the gap between germline ends came to 9 bases. CDR1 and CDR2 from the germline V gene are SQVTM and ANQGSEA. The CDR3 loop spans 10 amino acids. The CDR3 is CSVVTYSQYF. DNA for the CDR3: TGCAGCGTTGTGACATATTCGCAGTATTTT.

This clone was counted between two and nine times. The J gene is TRBJ2-3, the V gene TRBV15; D gene uncertain. The CDR3 sequence is 14 residues long. Germline values: CDR1 LNHNV, CDR2 YYDKDF (reference sequence). Trimming pared 1 base from V and 8 bases from J, leaving 13 bases between. Here the CDR3 DNA reads TGTGCCACCAGCAGAGTCGTCCGAGTGGGTACGCAGTATTTT. It specifies CATSRVVRVGTQYF. The whole variable domain, remainder taken from reference TRBV15 and TRBJ2-3, is DAMVIQNPRYQVTQFGKPVTLSCSQTLNHNVMYWYQQKSSQAPKLLFHYYDKDFNNEADTPDNFQSRRPNTSFCFLDIRSPGLGDTAMYLCATSRVVRVGTQYFGPGTRLTVL.

This clone was detected a few times. The rearrangement joins TRBV29-1 to TRBJ1-1; the match to TRBD1 covers 7 bases. The germline V gene encodes CDR1 SQVTM and CDR2 ANQGSEA. The CDR3 length is 16 residues. The trim removed 7 bases at V and 4 bases at J, leaving 18 bases unmatched. The CDR3 spells CSAGQLRSARLTEAFF. In DNA form, the CDR3 reads TGCAGCGCGGGACAGCTACGGTCCGCGAGGCTCACTGAAGCTTTCTTT.

This clone was recorded many times. V usage is TRBV25-1 and J usage is TRBJ2-4; 9 bases line up with TRBD1. Trimming at V came to 6 bases and at J to 6 bases, leaving 3 bases not matched to a gene. The CDR3 is made up of 13 amino acids. Germline loops: CDR1 MGHDK, CDR2 SYGVNS. CDR3 nucleotide sequence: TGTGCCAGCAGCCTGGACAGGGGAAACATTCAGTACTTC. Amino acids: CASSLDRGNIQYF.

This clone was detected a few times. The CDR3 is CASSFTPTGSTDTQYF. CDR3 in DNA: TGTGCCAGCAGCTTTACCCCGACAGGTAGCACAGATACGCAGTATTTT. The genes are TRBV14 and TRBJ2-3; tentatively, D is TRBD1 (6 bases). Trimming removed 5 bases from V and 0 bases from J, with 15 bases in between. The CDR3 loop spans 16 amino acids. The germline gives CDR1 SGHDN, CDR2 FVKESK.

The chain links TRBV11-2 to TRBJ2-3, with 9 bases that match TRBD2. Looked up from germline, CDR1 is SGHAT and CDR2 is FQNNGV. V lost 3 bases, J lost 7 bases, and 14 bases stayed unmatched. This CDR3 is 17 amino acids long. The CDR3 loop is CASSFNGIASGDHTQYF. The CDR3 DNA sequence: TGTGCCAGCAGCTTCAATGGTATCGCTAGCGGGGACCATACGCAGTATTTT.

The rearrangement uses TRBV6-6 and TRBJ2-5, with D uncertain. The CDR3 is 16 residues long. V lost 1 base and J 7 bases, leaving 19 bases between the germline ends. The germline CDR1 and CDR2 sequences are MNHNY and SVGAGI (reference sequence). Written as DNA, the CDR3 is TGTGCCAGCAGTTACTTCCCGGTGGAATCCGTTGGGACCCAGTACTTC. Translating it yields CASSYFPVESVGTQYF.